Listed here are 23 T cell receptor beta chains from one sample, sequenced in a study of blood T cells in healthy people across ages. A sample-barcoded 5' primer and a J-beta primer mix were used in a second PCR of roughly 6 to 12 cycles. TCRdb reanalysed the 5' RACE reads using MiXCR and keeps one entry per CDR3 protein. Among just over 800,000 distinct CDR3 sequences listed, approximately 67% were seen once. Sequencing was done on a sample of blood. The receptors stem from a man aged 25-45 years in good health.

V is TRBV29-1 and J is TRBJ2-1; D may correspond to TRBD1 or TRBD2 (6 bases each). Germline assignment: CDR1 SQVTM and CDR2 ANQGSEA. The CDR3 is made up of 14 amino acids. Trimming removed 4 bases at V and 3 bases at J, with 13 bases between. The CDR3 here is CSVARGHLYNEQFF. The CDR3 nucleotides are TGCAGCGTTGCCCGGGGGCACCTCTACAATGAGCAGTTCTTC.

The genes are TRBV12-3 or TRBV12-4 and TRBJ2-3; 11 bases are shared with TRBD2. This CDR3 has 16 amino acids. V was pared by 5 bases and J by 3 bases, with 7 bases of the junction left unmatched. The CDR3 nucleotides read TGTGCCAGCAGTGCCACTAGCGGGGGAACTACAGATACGCAGTATTTT. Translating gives CASSATSGGTTDTQYF.

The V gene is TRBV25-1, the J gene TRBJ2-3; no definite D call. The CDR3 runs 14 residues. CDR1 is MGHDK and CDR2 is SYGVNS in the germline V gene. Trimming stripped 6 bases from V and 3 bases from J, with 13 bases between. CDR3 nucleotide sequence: TGTGCCAGCAGACCCTCGGAGTGGACAGATACGCAGTATTTT. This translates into CASRPSEWTDTQYF.

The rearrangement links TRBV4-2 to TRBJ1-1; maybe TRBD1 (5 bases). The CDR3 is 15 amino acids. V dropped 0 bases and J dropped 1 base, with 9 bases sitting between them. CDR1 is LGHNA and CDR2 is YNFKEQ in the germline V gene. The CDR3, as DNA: TGTGCCAGCAGCCAAGATCCAGGGAGGAACACTGAAGCTTTCTTT. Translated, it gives CASSQDPGRNTEAFF.

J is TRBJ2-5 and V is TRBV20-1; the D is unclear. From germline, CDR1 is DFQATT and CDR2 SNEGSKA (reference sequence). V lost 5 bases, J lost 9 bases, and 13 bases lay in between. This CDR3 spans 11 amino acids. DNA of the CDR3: TGCAGTGCTGGGCCGGGTTTGGCCCAGTACTTC. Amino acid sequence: CSAGPGLAQYF.

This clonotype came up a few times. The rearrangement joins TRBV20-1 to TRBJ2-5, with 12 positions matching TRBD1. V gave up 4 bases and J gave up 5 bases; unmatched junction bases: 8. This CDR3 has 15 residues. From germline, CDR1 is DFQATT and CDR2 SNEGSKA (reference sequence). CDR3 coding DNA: TGCAGTGCTACCACGGGACAGGGGGCGGGGGAGACCCAGTACTTC. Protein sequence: CSATTGQGAGETQYF.

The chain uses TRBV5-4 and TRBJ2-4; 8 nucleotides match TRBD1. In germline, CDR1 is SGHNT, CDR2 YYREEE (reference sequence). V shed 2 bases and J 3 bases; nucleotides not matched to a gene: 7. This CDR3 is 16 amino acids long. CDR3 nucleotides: TGTGCCAGCAGCTTACAGGGGGTTAATGGCAAAAACATTCAGTACTTC. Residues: CASSLQGVNGKNIQYF.

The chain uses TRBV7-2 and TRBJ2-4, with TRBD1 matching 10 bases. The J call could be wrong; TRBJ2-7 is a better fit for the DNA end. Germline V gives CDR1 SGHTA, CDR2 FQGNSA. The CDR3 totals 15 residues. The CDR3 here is CASSLGGTGVNEQYF. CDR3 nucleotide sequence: TGTGCCAGCAGCCTAGGCGGGACAGGGGTTAACGAGCAGTACTTC.

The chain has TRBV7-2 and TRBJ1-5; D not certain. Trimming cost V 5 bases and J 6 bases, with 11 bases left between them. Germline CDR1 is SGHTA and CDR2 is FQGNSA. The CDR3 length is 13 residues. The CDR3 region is CASSLGIAQPQHF. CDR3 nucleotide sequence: TGTGCCAGCAGCCTAGGGATCGCTCAGCCCCAGCATTTT. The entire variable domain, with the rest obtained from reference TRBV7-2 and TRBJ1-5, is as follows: GAGVSQSPSNKVTEKGKDVELRCDPISGHTALYWYRQSLGQGLEFLIYFQGNSAPDKSGLPSDRFSAERTGGSVSTLTIQRTQQEDSAVYLCASSLGIAQPQHFGDGTRLSIL.

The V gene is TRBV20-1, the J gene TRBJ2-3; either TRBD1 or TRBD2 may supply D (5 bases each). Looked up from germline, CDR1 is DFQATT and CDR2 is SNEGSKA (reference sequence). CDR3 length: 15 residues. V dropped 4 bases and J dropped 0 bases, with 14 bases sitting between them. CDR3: CSATPGAASTDTQYF. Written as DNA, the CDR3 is TGCAGTGCTACCCCCGGGGCAGCCAGCACAGATACGCAGTATTTT.

Here the CDR3 reads CAITIDGPYGYTF. The CDR3, as DNA: TGTGCCATCACGATCGACGGCCCCTATGGCTACACCTTC. The chain carries TRBV10-3 and TRBJ1-2; D is unresolved. The CDR3 is 13 residues long. Germline V gives CDR1 ENHRY, CDR2 SYGVKD. V was cut by 7 bases and J by 4 bases, with 13 bases left in between.

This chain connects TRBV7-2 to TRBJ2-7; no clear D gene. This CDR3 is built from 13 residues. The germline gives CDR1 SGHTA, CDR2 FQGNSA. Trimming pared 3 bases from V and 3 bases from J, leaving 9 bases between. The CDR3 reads CASSLPGVYEQYF. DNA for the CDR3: TGTGCCAGCAGCTTGCCCGGCGTCTACGAGCAGTACTTC.

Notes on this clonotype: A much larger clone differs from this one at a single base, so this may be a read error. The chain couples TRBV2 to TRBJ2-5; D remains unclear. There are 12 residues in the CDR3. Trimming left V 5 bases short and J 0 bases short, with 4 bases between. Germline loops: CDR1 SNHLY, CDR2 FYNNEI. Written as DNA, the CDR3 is TGTGCCAGCAGTTGGAACCAAGAGACCCAGTACTTC. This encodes CASSWNQETQYF.

In nucleotides, the CDR3 is TGCGCCAGCAGCCAAGTGTTGGACACTTTTACAGAGACCCAGTACTTC. Translated, it gives CASSQVLDTFTETQYF. The chain recombines TRBV4-3 with TRBJ2-5; possible D gene TRBD1, 5 bases. Trimming stripped 1 base from V and 4 bases from J, with 16 bases between. The CDR3 has 16 amino acids. The germline CDR1 and CDR2 sequences are LGHNA and YSLEER.

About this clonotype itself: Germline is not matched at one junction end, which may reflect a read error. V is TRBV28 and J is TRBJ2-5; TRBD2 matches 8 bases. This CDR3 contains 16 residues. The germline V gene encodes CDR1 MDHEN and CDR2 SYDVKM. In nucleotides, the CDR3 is TGCGCCAGCAGCTTGTCGGCAGGACTAGCTTTGGAGACCCAGTACTTC. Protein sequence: CASSLSAGLALETQYF.

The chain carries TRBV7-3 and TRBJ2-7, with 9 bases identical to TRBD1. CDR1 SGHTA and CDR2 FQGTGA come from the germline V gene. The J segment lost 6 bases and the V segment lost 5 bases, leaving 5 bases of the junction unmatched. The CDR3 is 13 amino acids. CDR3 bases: TGTGCCAGCAGCCCAAAGACAGGGGGCGAGCAGTACTTC. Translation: CASSPKTGGEQYF.

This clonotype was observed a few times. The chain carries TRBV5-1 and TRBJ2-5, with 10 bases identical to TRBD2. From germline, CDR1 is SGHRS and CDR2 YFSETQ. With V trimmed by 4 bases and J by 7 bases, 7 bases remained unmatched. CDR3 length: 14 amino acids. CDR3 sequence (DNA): TGCGCCAGCAGCCGCACTAGCGGGGAGGTGACCCAGTACTTC. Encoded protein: CASSRTSGEVTQYF. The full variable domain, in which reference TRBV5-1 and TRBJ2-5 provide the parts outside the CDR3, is KAGVTQTPRYLIKTRGQQVTLSCSPISGHRSVSWYQQTPGQGLQFLFEYFSETQRNKGNFPGRFSGRQFSNSRSEMNVSTLELGDSALYLCASSRTSGEVTQYFGPGTRLLVL.

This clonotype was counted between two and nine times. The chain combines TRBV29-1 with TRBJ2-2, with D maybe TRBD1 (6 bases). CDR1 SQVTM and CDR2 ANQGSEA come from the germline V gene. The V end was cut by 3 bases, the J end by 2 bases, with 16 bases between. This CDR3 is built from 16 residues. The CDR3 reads CSVEIRTALNTGELFF. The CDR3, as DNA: TGCAGCGTTGAGATACGGACAGCCCTTAACACCGGGGAGCTGTTTTTT.

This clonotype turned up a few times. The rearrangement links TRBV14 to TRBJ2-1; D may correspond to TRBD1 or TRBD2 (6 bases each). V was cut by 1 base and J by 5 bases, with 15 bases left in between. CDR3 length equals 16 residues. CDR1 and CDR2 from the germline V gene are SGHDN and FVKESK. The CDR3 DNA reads TGTGCCAGCAGCCAAGCAGCTCGGGGGCGAAACAATGAGCAGTTCTTC. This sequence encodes CASSQAARGRNNEQFF.

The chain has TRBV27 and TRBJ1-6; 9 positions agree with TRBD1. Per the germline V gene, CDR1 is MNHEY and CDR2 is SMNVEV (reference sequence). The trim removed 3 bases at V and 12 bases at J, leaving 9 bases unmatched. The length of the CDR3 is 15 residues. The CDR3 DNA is TGTGCCAGCAGTTTCGGCAGGGACAGGGTCTTACCCCTCCACTTT. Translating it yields CASSFGRDRVLPLHF.

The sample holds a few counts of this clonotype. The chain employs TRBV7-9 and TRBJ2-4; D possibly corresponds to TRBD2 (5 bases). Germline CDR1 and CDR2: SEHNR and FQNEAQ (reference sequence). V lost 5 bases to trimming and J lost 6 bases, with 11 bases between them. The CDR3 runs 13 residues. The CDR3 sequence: CASSLGLLNIQYF. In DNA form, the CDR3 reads TGTGCCAGCAGCCTCGGACTCCTAAACATTCAGTACTTC.

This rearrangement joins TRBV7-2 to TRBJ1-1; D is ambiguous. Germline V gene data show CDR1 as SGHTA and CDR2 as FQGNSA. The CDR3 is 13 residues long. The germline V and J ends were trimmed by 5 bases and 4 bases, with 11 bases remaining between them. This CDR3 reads CASSPPGGTEAFF. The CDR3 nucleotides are TGTGCCAGCAGCCCCCCAGGAGGCACTGAAGCTTTCTTT.

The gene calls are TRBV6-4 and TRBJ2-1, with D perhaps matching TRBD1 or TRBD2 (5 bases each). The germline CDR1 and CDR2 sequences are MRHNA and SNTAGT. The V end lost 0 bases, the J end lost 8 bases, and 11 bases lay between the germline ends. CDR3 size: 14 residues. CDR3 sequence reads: CASSDSEGSDEQFF. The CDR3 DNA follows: TGTGCCAGCAGTGACTCTGAGGGGTCGGATGAGCAGTTCTTC.